This T cell receptor beta chain originates from a study of identical twins. The study's findings and limits: Analyses of zero insertions could be partly confounded by invariant MAIT and iNKT cells.

This clonotype has only a few counts. Antigen: not known. Each CDR3 protein is one row after TCRdb ran MiXCR on the 5' RACE reads. This table holds about 520,000 distinct CDR3 sequences, less than 25% found once. CDR3 size: 14 residues. CDR1 is DFQATT, CDR2 SNEGSKA, per germline (reference sequence). Germline trimming cut 3 bases from V and 5 bases from J; bases unmatched to any gene: 4. This sample also belongs to another study, concerning T cells expressing NK-cell markers.

This chain links TRBV20-1 with TRBJ2-5, with 12 bases fitting TRBD2. Sequenced sample: CD4+ T cells sorted from blood. This clonotype originated in a woman in her late teens or twenties in good health. The CDR3 DNA sequence: TGCAGTGCTAGGACTAGCGGGAGTCGGGAGACCCAGTACTTC. It yields the protein CSARTSGSRETQYF.